The 11 T cell receptor beta chains reported below all come from one sample, sequenced in a study of T cell repertoires in cytomegalovirus infection. For these TCRs, the target antigens are not known. TCRdb ran MiXCR on the reads and lists one entry per CDR3 protein. The sample carries 50,000 or so distinct CDR3 sequences, roughly 18% recorded once. This material consisted of CD8+ T cells from cultured PBMCs, taken from culture after CMV antigen stimulation. These TCRs come from a human donor in good health (CMV status not recorded). Some clones in this sample may be carry-over from other donors' samples.

The table lists this clonotype with a few counts. This rearrangement joins TRBV6-2 or TRBV6-3 to TRBJ1-5; TRBD1 aligns across 8 bases. CDR3 length: 15 amino acids. Germline CDR1 is MNHEY and CDR2 is SVGEGT. The junction had 7 bases not matched to a gene; V was cut back by 4 bases and J by 5 bases. The CDR3 DNA follows: TGTGCCAGCAGTTCACTTGGACAGGGTGATCAGCCCCAGCATTTT. This encodes CASSSLGQGDQPQHF.

This clonotype was detected a few times. The CDR3 spells CRTPGTGPYEQYF. CDR3 DNA: TGCAGGACCCCCGGGACAGGGCCCTACGAGCAGTACTTC. The chain carries TRBV20-1 and TRBJ2-7; 9 bases agree with TRBD1. Germline loops: CDR1 DFQATT, CDR2 SNEGSKA (reference sequence). This CDR3 region has 13 residues.

In its sample, this clonotype was seen a few times. This rearrangement joins TRBV11-3 to TRBJ1-1; D gene uncertain. Trimming shortened V by 1 base and J by 14 bases, and 14 bases separated the two germline ends. Looked up from germline, CDR1 is SGHNT and CDR2 is YENEEA. CDR3 length: 12 amino acids. The DNA for the CDR3 is TGTGCCAGCAGCTTAGGTGGTCTCGCGGCGTTCTTT. Residues: CASSLGGLAAFF.

Concerning this clonotype: One end of the junction fails to match germline, which may point to a read error. The chain couples TRBV6-5 to TRBJ1-6; D is unresolved. The CDR3 consists of 11 residues. Germline V lookup: CDR1 MNHEY, CDR2 SVGAGI. CDR3 sequence reads: CASSYGATLHF. DNA for the CDR3: TGTGCTAGCAGTTACGGTGCGACCCTCCACTTT.

This clonotype was seen at least ten times. The chain is built from TRBV5-6 and TRBJ2-7, with 14 nucleotides matching TRBD2. Germline V gene lookup returns CDR1 SGHDT and CDR2 YYEEEE. This CDR3 contains 16 residues. V shed 4 bases, J shed 3 bases, and the junction held 6 bases outside the gene matches. CDR3 nucleotides: TGTGCCAGCAGCCTACGGACTAGCGGGAGGAGCTACGAGCAGTACTTC. Protein product: CASSLRTSGRSYEQYF.

The CDR3 loop is CASTPIAGGTDTQYF. DNA of the CDR3: TGTGCCAGCACCCCCATAGCGGGAGGAACAGATACGCAGTATTTT. The V and J genes are TRBV5-4 and TRBJ2-3; 10 bases align to TRBD2. CDR3 length: 15 residues. CDR1 and CDR2 from the germline V gene are SGHNT and YYREEE (reference sequence). After removal of 6 bases from V and 3 bases from J, the junction contained 7 bases not matched to a gene. Full variable domain (outside the CDR3, taken from reference TRBV5-4 and TRBJ2-3): ETGVTQSPTHLIKTRGQQVTLRCSSQSGHNTVSWYQQALGQGPQFIFQYYREEENGRGNFPPRFSGLQFPNYSSELNVNALELDDSALYLCASTPIAGGTDTQYFGPGTRLTVL.

This clonotype was observed at least ten times. The V and J genes are TRBV7-8 and TRBJ2-5; D possibly corresponds to TRBD2 (5 bases). Per germline, CDR1 SGHVS and CDR2 FQNEAQ. This CDR3 has 16 residues. Trimming shortened V by 1 base and J by 5 bases, and 17 bases separated the two germline ends. The CDR3 here is CASSLDLDSTGETQYF. The CDR3 nucleotides are TGTGCCAGCAGCTTAGATTTAGACTCCACGGGGGAGACCCAGTACTTC.

Ten or more counts support this clonotype. The chain has TRBV11-1 and TRBJ1-1; D not resolved. Germline V gene lookup returns CDR1 SGHAT and CDR2 FQDESV (reference sequence). Trimming pared 3 bases from V and 1 base from J, leaving 6 bases between. This CDR3 is built from 13 residues. CDR3 sequence reads: CASSLRTNTEAFF. CDR3 nucleotide sequence: TGTGCCAGCAGCTTGAGGACGAACACTGAAGCTTTCTTT. Full variable domain (rest looked up from reference TRBV11-1 and TRBJ1-1): EAEVAQSPRYKITEKSQAVAFWCDPISGHATLYWYRQILGQGPELLVQFQDESVVDDSQLPKDRFSAERLKGVDSTLKIQPAELGDSAMYLCASSLRTNTEAFFGQGTRLTVV.

This clonotype was seen many times. V is TRBV27 and J is TRBJ2-1; possible D gene TRBD1, 5 bases. This CDR3 contains 13 residues. In germline, CDR1 is MNHEY, CDR2 SMNVEV (reference sequence). The V gene lost 2 bases and the J gene lost 3 bases, with 5 bases spanning the gap. Here the CDR3 reads CASSLQGYNEQFF. The CDR3 DNA reads TGTGCCAGCAGTTTACAGGGCTACAATGAGCAGTTCTTC.

Comments on this clonotype: Since a much larger clone is just one base distant, this may be a read error. This chain joins TRBV7-9 and TRBJ1-1; the D is unclear. Germline CDR1 reads SEHNR; CDR2 reads FQNEAQ (reference sequence). The length of the CDR3 is 15 residues. The CDR3 DNA follows: TGTGCCAGCAGGGGTTCTGGGCAAATGAACACTGTAGCTTTCTTT. This encodes CASRGSGQMNTVAFF. Supplemented by reference TRBV7-9 and TRBJ1-1, the full variable domain reads DTGVSQNPRHKITKRGQNVTFRCDPISEHNRLYWYRQTLGQGPEFLTYFQNEAQLEKSRLLSDRFSAERPKGSFSTLEIQRTEQGDSAMYLCASRGSGQMNTVAFFGQGTRLTVV.

In this sample, this clonotype turned up a few times. This chain joins TRBV10-3 and TRBJ2-3, with a weak D call TRBD2 (5 bases). The CDR3 is made up of 13 amino acids. Germline V gene sequence: CDR1 ENHRY, CDR2 SYGVKD. V was clipped by 8 bases and J by 1 base, with 10 bases between them. This chain's CDR3 is CAIAGGGTDTQYF. The CDR3 bases are TGTGCCATCGCGGGCGGCGGCACAGATACGCAGTATTTT.